Presented here are 7 T cell receptor beta chains from one specimen sequenced in a study of shared clonotypes between healthy human individuals. Sequencing used immunoSEQ multiplex PCR; TCRdb keeps in-frame clones, though not all of them. The table records roughly 320,000 clones, around 86% of them present only once. The sample was memory CD8+ T cells sorted from blood. Sample subset: CD45RO+ cells pooled with CCR7-negative TemRA cells. These receptors originate from a man younger than 35 in good health.

V usage is TRBV7-9 and J usage is TRBJ1-4, with TRBD1 identical over 7 bases. CDR3 length: 14 residues. With V trimmed by 5 bases and J by 8 bases, 8 bases remained unmatched. Germline CDR1 and CDR2: SEHNR and FQNEAQ (reference sequence). CDR3 region: CASSTGQTREKLFF. CDR3 bases: TGTGCCAGCAGCACGGGACAGACCAGGGAAAAACTGTTTTTT.

This chain joins TRBV29-1 and TRBJ2-1; 7 bases agree with TRBD2. Germline CDR1 SQVTM, CDR2 ANQGSEA. CDR3 length: 14 amino acids. With V trimmed by 3 bases and J by 7 bases, 9 bases remained unmatched. The CDR3 loop reads CSVDDRYGGNEQFF. As DNA, the CDR3 is TGCAGCGTTGATGACCGGTACGGGGGGAATGAGCAGTTCTTC.

This chain joins TRBV4-3 and TRBJ2-7; tentatively, D is TRBD2 (5 bases). Trimming removed 1 base at V and 2 bases at J, with 18 bases between. The CDR3 runs 17 residues. CDR1 LGHNA and CDR2 YSLEER come from the germline V gene. The CDR3 coding sequence is TGCGCCAGCAGCCAAGCCCCCGGGCTAGCCGAAACCTACGAGCAGTACTTC. Translated: CASSQAPGLAETYEQYF.

The genes are TRBV6-5 and TRBJ1-2, with a possible D match to TRBD1 (6 bases). In germline, CDR1 is MNHEY, CDR2 SVGAGI. The V end was cut by 6 bases, the J end by 8 bases, with 10 bases between. The CDR3 runs 11 residues. This chain's CDR3 is CASRRQGGYTF. The CDR3 DNA reads TGTGCCAGCAGACGCCAGGGGGGCTACACCTTC.

This chain joins TRBV10-1 and TRBJ2-7; tentative D call: TRBD2 (6 bases). CDR3 size: 15 residues. V was trimmed by 7 bases and J by 4 bases, leaving 20 bases between them. Germline CDR1 and CDR2: WNHNN and SYGVQD (reference sequence). CDR3 protein: CASNENQLGGYEQYF. The CDR3 DNA follows: TGCGCCAGCAACGAGAATCAGTTGGGGGGTTACGAGCAGTACTTC.

The gene calls are TRBV7-9 and TRBJ2-7; maybe TRBD1 (6 bases). This CDR3 comprises 12 residues. CDR1 is SEHNR and CDR2 is FQNEAQ in the germline V gene (reference sequence). The ends were cut back, 5 bases at V and 4 bases at J, with 9 bases in the middle. The CDR3 loop is CASSIRGYEQYF. In DNA, the CDR3 is TGTGCCAGCAGCATCAGGGGTTACGAGCAGTACTTC.

The J gene is TRBJ1-2, the V gene TRBV6-5, with TRBD1 as a possible D gene (5 bases). This CDR3 is built from 13 residues. Per the germline V gene, CDR1 is MNHEY and CDR2 is SVGAGI. V gave up 0 bases and J gave up 4 bases, with 6 bases separating them. In nucleotides, the CDR3 is TGTGCCAGCAGTTACTCGGGGGTCTATGGCTACACCTTC. Amino acid sequence: CASSYSGVYGYTF.